A single sample is the source of the 14 T cell receptor beta chains below, sequenced in a study of T-cell memory formation after mild COVID-19. TCRdb itself ran the 5' RACE reads through MiXCR, one entry per CDR3 protein. The repertoire includes 350,000 to 500,000 distinct CDR3 sequences, under 25% of them detected once, and roughly 13% sits in the top ten. Sequencing was carried out using PBMCs or a T cell subset sorted from them (not recorded which). The receptors originated from an adult woman who had mild COVID-19 (a few samples of this study predate the infection). Cell type and time point are not known.

The chain links TRBV12-3 or TRBV12-4 to TRBJ1-2; 8 bases fit TRBD1. After removal of 7 bases from V and 7 bases from J, the junction contained 17 bases not matched to a gene. The CDR3 length is 16 residues. The CDR3 here is CASTVDRALTDVGYTF. The CDR3 nucleotides read TGTGCCAGCACCGTGGACAGGGCTCTGACCGATGTTGGCTACACCTTC.

This chain joins TRBV5-5 and TRBJ2-7; 8 bases agree with TRBD2. The trim removed 0 bases at V and 2 bases at J, leaving 10 bases unmatched. CDR3 length: 17 residues. The germline CDR1 and CDR2 sequences are SGHKS and YYEKEE (reference sequence). This CDR3 reads CASSLAGGGPSTYEQYF. In nucleotides, the CDR3 is TGTGCCAGCAGCTTGGCAGGCGGGGGGCCTAGTACCTACGAGCAGTACTTC.

The chain is built from TRBV20-1 and TRBJ2-7; possibly TRBD2 for D (7 bases). The V gene lost 6 bases and the J gene lost 0 bases, with 12 bases spanning the gap. The CDR3 has 13 residues. Germline V gene lookup returns CDR1 DFQATT and CDR2 SNEGSKA (reference sequence). The CDR3 loop is CSAGGGLSYEQYF. CDR3 nucleotide sequence: TGCAGTGCCGGCGGGGGCCTCTCCTACGAGCAGTACTTC.

This clonotype has only a few counts. The genes are TRBV9 and TRBJ2-3, with TRBD2 matching 8 bases. Germline CDR1 is SGDLS and CDR2 is YYNGEE. The CDR3 runs 19 residues. Trimming cost V 4 bases and J 1 base; bases outside gene matches: 17. The CDR3 spells CASSPWGSGSDLGTDTQYF. CDR3 sequence (DNA): TGTGCCAGCAGCCCCTGGGGGAGCGGGAGTGACCTAGGCACAGATACGCAGTATTTT.

The rearrangement joins TRBV15 to TRBJ2-3; D may correspond to TRBD1 or TRBD2 (5 bases each). The germline V and J ends were trimmed by 5 bases and 2 bases, with 8 bases remaining between them. Germline V gives CDR1 LNHNV, CDR2 YYDKDF (reference sequence). The CDR3 has 13 residues. The CDR3 nucleotides read TGTGCCACCAGCGAGGGGACCACAGATACGCAGTATTTT. This encodes CATSEGTTDTQYF.

This clonotype was picked up a small number of times. The V and J genes are TRBV5-1 and TRBJ2-5, with 11 bases aligning to TRBD1. V lost 7 bases and J lost 5; bases outside the gene matches: 4. From germline, CDR1 is SGHRS and CDR2 YFSETQ. This CDR3 is 13 amino acids long. The CDR3 reads CASRTGGAETQYF. DNA for the CDR3: TGCGCCAGCCGGACAGGGGGCGCTGAGACCCAGTACTTC.

The sample holds a few counts of this clonotype. The chain couples TRBV20-1 to TRBJ2-3; 8 bases are a match to TRBD1. Trimming cost V 0 bases and J 2 bases; bases outside gene matches: 7. CDR1 is DFQATT, CDR2 SNEGSKA, per germline (reference sequence). This CDR3 is 16 amino acids long. The CDR3 DNA follows: TGCAGTGCTAGAGATCCGAGACAGGGGATCACAGATACGCAGTATTTT. Translation: CSARDPRQGITDTQYF.

The chain is built from TRBV5-4 and TRBJ2-7; D remains ambiguous. The germline CDR1 and CDR2 sequences are SGHNT and YYREEE (reference sequence). The CDR3 runs 12 residues. V was trimmed by 2 bases and J by 9 bases, leaving 12 bases between them. Written as DNA, the CDR3 is TGTGCCAGCAGCTTTGGGCCACTCTGGCAGTACTTC. Protein product: CASSFGPLWQYF.

This clonotype has only a few counts. The rearrangement uses TRBV20-1 and TRBJ2-7; D gene ambiguous. Germline-derived CDR1 and CDR2 are DFQATT and SNEGSKA (reference sequence). The germline V and J ends were trimmed by 2 bases and 3 bases, with 5 bases remaining between them. This CDR3 contains 11 residues. The CDR3 coding sequence is TGCAGTGCTAGATGGGGCTACGAGCAGTACTTC. Encoded protein: CSARWGYEQYF.

This clonotype has only a few counts. V gene TRBV19 combines with J gene TRBJ1-1; possible D gene TRBD1, 5 bases. Trimming cost V 6 bases and J 1 base, with 9 bases left between them. Germline-derived CDR1 and CDR2 are LNHDA and SQIVND (reference sequence). The CDR3 sequence is 13 residues long. CDR3 amino acids: CASRGLGNTEAFF. The CDR3 nucleotides read TGTGCCAGTAGGGGGCTTGGGAACACTGAAGCTTTCTTT.

Only a few counts were recorded for this clonotype. The gene calls are TRBV5-5 and TRBJ2-7; a possible D gene is TRBD2 (5 bases). CDR1 is SGHKS and CDR2 is YYEKEE in the germline V gene (reference sequence). The CDR3 is made up of 14 amino acids. V lost 2 bases and J 7 bases, leaving 16 bases between the germline ends. DNA of the CDR3: TGTGCCAGCAGCTTCCCAGGCCCCACGGGAGAGCAGTACTTC. This gives the protein CASSFPGPTGEQYF.

This clonotype was found many times. This chain joins TRBV5-1 and TRBJ1-1; D is undetermined. The CDR3 is made up of 12 amino acids. The germline V gene encodes CDR1 SGHRS and CDR2 YFSETQ. Trimming stripped 3 bases from V and 0 bases from J, with 3 bases between. For the CDR3, the DNA is TGCGCCAGCAGCTCAATGAACACTGAAGCTTTCTTT. This gives the protein CASSSMNTEAFF.

The CDR3 DNA reads TGTGCCAGCAGCGCCAAGATCGCGGGGCGCGGGTCCGAGCAGTTCTTC. The encoded protein is CASSAKIAGRGSEQFF. The chain has TRBV14 and TRBJ2-1; tentative D call: TRBD2 (6 bases). The CDR3 sequence is 16 residues long. V lost 5 bases and J lost 10, with 24 bases in between. Germline CDR1 SGHDN, CDR2 FVKESK.

The chain couples TRBV13 to TRBJ2-2, with 11 positions matching TRBD2. CDR3 size: 19 residues. V lost 6 bases to trimming and J lost 0 bases; unmatched junction nucleotides: 12. CDR1 and CDR2 from the germline V gene are PRHDT and FYEKMQ (reference sequence). CDR3 amino acids: CASSSLPLAGGSNTGELFF. The CDR3 nucleotides are TGTGCCAGCAGTTCCCTCCCTCTAGCGGGGGGCTCGAACACCGGGGAGCTGTTTTTT.